The next 14 T cell receptor beta chains were all read from a single sample in a study of T-cell reconstitution after alpha-beta-depleted transplantation in children. The library targeted TCRbeta and was prepared with unique molecular identifiers. From the PCR reads, TCRdb called clonotypes with MiXCR, one entry per CDR3 protein. The data show more than 200,000 distinct CDR3 sequences, with about 26% seen just once and about 2.8% held by the top ten. The input for sequencing was PBMCs, taken before TCRalphabeta/CD19-depleted stem cell transplant. These receptor sequences come from a girl aged 2 to 10 with Fanconi anemia, due to receive a stem cell transplant.

This clonotype has a handful of counts. CDR3 sequence (DNA): TGCGCCAGCAGCTTGGAGGGTTCCTTCTCTGGAAACACCATATATTTT. It codes for CASSLEGSFSGNTIYF. The chain has TRBV5-1 and TRBJ1-3; D gene ambiguous. Per the germline V gene, CDR1 is SGHRS and CDR2 is YFSETQ. With 0 bases removed from V and 0 bases from J, the gap between germline ends came to 10 bases. CDR3 length: 16 residues.

This rearrangement joins TRBV12-3 or TRBV12-4 to TRBJ2-3; TRBD1 agrees at 10 bases. This CDR3 is 16 amino acids long. Germline trimming cut 6 bases from V and 2 bases from J; bases unmatched to any gene: 8. CDR3 amino acids: CASSPGTGDFTDTQYF. CDR3 sequence (DNA): TGTGCCAGCAGCCCAGGGACAGGGGATTTCACAGATACGCAGTATTTT.

In the case of this clonotype: At one of its ends the junction is not consistent with the germline gene, which may arise from a read error. The V call is TRBV2, the J call TRBJ2-3, with 10 bases aligning to TRBD2. This CDR3 region has 18 residues. CDR1 is SNHLY, CDR2 FYNNEI, per germline. The CDR3 nucleotides read TGTACCAGCAGTTTTGAGGCTAGCGGGGGCCCACTCACAGATACGCAGTATTTT. Amino acids: CTSSFEASGGPLTDTQYF.

The chain uses TRBV29-1 and TRBJ2-1, with D uncertain. From germline, CDR1 is SQVTM and CDR2 ANQGSEA. This CDR3 has 11 amino acids. The germline V and J ends were trimmed by 7 bases and 7 bases, with 11 bases remaining between them. Written as DNA, the CDR3 is TGCAGCGCCGAGTTCCTAAATGAGCAGTTCTTC. This sequence encodes CSAEFLNEQFF.

This chain links TRBV5-6 with TRBJ2-6, with a weak D call TRBD1 (6 bases). The germline V gene has CDR1 SGHDT and CDR2 YYEEEE. The CDR3 is 17 residues long. V lost 4 bases, J lost 0 bases, and 14 bases lay in between. The CDR3 here is CASSPRDMRSGANVLTF. The CDR3 DNA sequence: TGTGCCAGCAGCCCACGGGACATGCGCTCTGGGGCCAACGTCCTGACTTTC. Full variable domain (remainder filled in from reference TRBV5-6 and TRBJ2-6): DAGVTQSPTHLIKTRGQQVTLRCSPKSGHDTVSWYQQALGQGPQFIFQYYEEEERQRGNFPDRFSGHQFPNYSSELNVNALLLGDSALYLCASSPRDMRSGANVLTFGAGSRLTVL.

This clonotype was detected ten times or more. J is TRBJ2-6 and V is TRBV4-2, with 10 bases fitting TRBD1. V lost 2 bases to trimming and J lost 2 bases; unmatched junction nucleotides: 12. The CDR3 contains 20 residues. The V gene's germline CDR1 is LGHNA and CDR2 YNFKEQ. The CDR3 here is CASSQPLGDRGGAGANVLTF. The CDR3 nucleotides read TGTGCCAGCAGCCAACCTTTAGGGGACAGGGGCGGCGCTGGGGCCAACGTCCTGACTTTC.

V is TRBV6-5 and J is TRBJ2-7; 9 positions agree with TRBD1. The CDR3 runs to 16 residues. Unmatched junction bases numbered 5, after V lost 0 bases and J lost 2 bases. From germline, CDR1 is MNHEY and CDR2 SVGAGI. DNA for the CDR3: TGTGCCAGCAGTTACTCCTCAGGGACAGGGACCTACGAGCAGTACTTC. Its protein is CASSYSSGTGTYEQYF.

This clonotype was found many times. The chain links TRBV29-1 to TRBJ1-2; 9 bases match TRBD1. The germline gives CDR1 SQVTM, CDR2 ANQGSEA. Trimming cost V 6 bases and J 4 bases; bases outside gene matches: 3. This CDR3 region has 12 residues. CDR3: CSVGQGSYGYTF. CDR3 coding DNA: TGCAGCGTAGGACAGGGGAGCTATGGCTACACCTTC.

This clonotype appeared once. CDR3 nucleotide sequence: TGTGCCAGCAGTGAAGGCGCTCTAGCAGCGGATTACAATGAGCAGTTCTTC. Residues: CASSEGALAADYNEQFF. The rearrangement links TRBV6-1 to TRBJ2-1; tentative D call: TRBD2 (5 bases). V lost 1 base to trimming and J lost 4 bases, with 17 bases between them. Germline V gene sequence: CDR1 MNHNS, CDR2 SASEGT. CDR3 length: 17 residues.

This clonotype was found a few times. This sequence joins TRBV29-1 and TRBJ2-1; 11 bases match TRBD2. The V and J ends lost 4 bases and 7 bases, in that order; junction bases with no gene match: 9. The CDR3 is made up of 15 amino acids. The germline V gene encodes CDR1 SQVTM and CDR2 ANQGSEA. CDR3 in DNA: TGCAGCGTTGGGGCACTAGCGGGAGTGATGAATGAGCAGTTCTTC. This translates into CSVGALAGVMNEQFF.

The table lists this clonotype with many counts. V and J are TRBV4-2 and TRBJ2-5; a possible D gene is TRBD2 (6 bases). This CDR3 region has 21 residues. Germline CDR1 LGHNA, CDR2 YNFKEQ. With 0 bases removed from V and 0 bases from J, the gap between germline ends came to 26 bases. The CDR3: CASSQDVAGGVLSGYQETQYF. The CDR3 DNA follows: TGTGCCAGCAGCCAAGATGTGGCTGGCGGGGTACTGTCGGGGTACCAAGAGACCCAGTACTTC.

About this clonotype itself: The junction does not match germline at one end; this may be a read error. The chain joins TRBV29-1 to TRBJ2-1; TRBD1 matches 9 bases. Germline loops: CDR1 SQVTM, CDR2 ANQGSEA. The CDR3 extends over 15 amino acids. For the CDR3, the DNA is TGCAGCGTTCTTTCGGACAGGGGTCCCTACAATGAGCGGTTCTTC. Translation gives CSVLSDRGPYNERFF.

The chain links TRBV5-6 to TRBJ1-5; the D gene is possibly TRBD1 (5 bases). CDR1 and CDR2 from the germline V gene are SGHDT and YYEEEE. CDR3 length equals 15 residues. Trimming cost V 7 bases and J 6 bases, with 20 bases left between them. The CDR3 spells CASSPEGGAGQPQHF. CDR3 sequence (DNA): TGTGCCAGCTCCCCCGAGGGAGGGGCGGGTCAGCCCCAGCATTTT.

CDR3 sequence reads: CASSQATGTDTQYF. In DNA, the CDR3 is TGTGCCAGCAGCCAAGCTACCGGCACAGATACGCAGTATTTT. The chain links TRBV4-2 to TRBJ2-3, with no clear D. The CDR3 runs to 14 residues. Trimming took 1 base from V and 1 from J, leaving 6 bases between them. CDR1 and CDR2 (germline): LGHNA, YNFKEQ.